This T cell receptor beta chain is drawn from a study of yellow fever vaccine responses in identical twins. Points from the study as a whole: The T cell response to vaccination in identical twins was reportedly partly convergent and partly personalized.

TCRdb redid the calling of the RT-PCR reads with MiXCR, one entry per CDR3 protein. The table records about 11,000 distinct CDR3 sequences, 77% of them present only once. Remarks on this clonotype: The antigen is undetermined.

The CDR3 length is 12 residues. CDR1 and CDR2 from the germline V gene are SGHKS and YYEKEE (reference sequence). Trimming took 3 bases from V and 8 from J, leaving 10 bases between them. This chain links TRBV5-5 with TRBJ2-3, with D tentatively TRBD1 (5 bases). The sequencing used T cells from blood (PBMCs), unsorted or a sorted subset (not recorded which), collected before or after yellow fever vaccination (not recorded which). The clonotype originates from a young woman who received the yellow fever vaccine. CDR3 region: CASSSLQGTQYF. CDR3 in DNA: TGTGCCAGCAGCTCACTTCAGGGTACGCAGTATTTT.